What follows is one T cell receptor beta chain and its context. Its antigen is not known. In germline, CDR1 is ENHRY, CDR2 SYGVKD. Trimming took 2 bases from V and 0 from J, leaving 4 bases between them. CDR3 length: 13 residues. Each TCR cDNA molecule carried a unique molecular identifier. Using its own MiXCR run on the 5' RACE reads, TCRdb lists one record per CDR3 protein. The table lists just over 75,000 distinct CDR3 sequences, roughly 8% of them singletons. These data come from a study of spatial heterogeneity in lung cancer. Turning to the study itself: More than 8.5 raw reads, on average, carried each unique TCR and UMI combination.

Time point of the sample: sample taken at primary tumor resection. General observations from the study: Ubiquitous expanded tumor TCRs were seen in blood more at resection than at follow-up.

The specimen was PBMCs, collected at surgery. The TCR sequence derives from a male donor with early-stage non-small cell lung cancer. The V gene is TRBV10-3, the J gene TRBJ1-1, with D unclear. CDR3 sequence (DNA): TGTGCCATCAGTGAGCACATGAACACTGAAGCTTTCTTT. Translating it yields CAISEHMNTEAFF.